This TCR beta chain came from a study of blood T cell repertoires in COVID-19 (dated by TCRdb to the early 2020s). As for the study more broadly: The collaborator samples originated in the United States, Italy and Spain and spanned the acute and convalescent phases of COVID-19. The material from the prospective study consisted of cDNA or gDNA derived from T cells, B-cell-depleted T cells, or PBMCs. Subjects who had been exposed to COVID-19, were actively infected with it, or had recovered from it provided the deeply sampled blood TCRbeta repertoires that made up the dataset. The repertoires were released in a freely available public database meant as a resource for research on the immune response to SARS-CoV-2. The samples were drawn from the first 160 participants of the ongoing ImmuneRACE study and from 1,254 subjects provided by 6 global collaborators. The sample metadata nearly always contained a de-identified subject ID, COVID-19 status, age in years and sex. Where HLA class I and class II types were available, the types were taken from metadata supplied by the sample provider, not from assay-based typing. Results the study describes overall, beyond this receptor: Clinical and demographic metadata were provided uncurated, with the amount varying by source and participant.

The CDR3 holds 14 amino acids from the cysteine to the phenylalanine. The retained sequence is limited to the CDR3, 42 bases, with the frame set at the first base. V drops 0 bases and J drops 5 bases, leaving 10 bases in between. CDR1 and CDR2 (SGDLS, YYNGEE) derive from the germline V gene. Collaborating institutions collected whole blood in K2EDTA tubes following their own protocols. For TCRbeta analysis, collaborator samples were shipped as frozen whole blood, as isolated PBMCs, or as DNA extracted from either sample type. TCRbeta CDR3 regions were amplified from genomic DNA by means of the immunoSEQ Assay, a bias-controlled multiplex PCR. The authors processed their data as follows. The number of nucleated cells in each sample was estimated by amplification of reference gene primers within the assay. Sequence reads were collapsed and filtered to measure the absolute abundance of every unique TCRbeta CDR3 rearrangement. Productive Simpson clonality was computed per sample as the square root of Simpson's diversity index over productive rearrangements. Drawn from immuneACCESS, this table holds only the in-frame rearrangements with V and J called that TCRdb kept. Clones are partly lost; checked studies trace under half to an unresolved V gene and leave the rest unexplained. From that table come the V and J calls and clone size; the DNA was used to work out D and trimming. For this sample the table gives around 260,000 clones, of which around 88% were detected only once. Approximately 2% of the sample goes to the ten largest clones.

Remarks on this clone: It has no known antigen specificity. Per-base quality was not reported, and no clone a single base away is much larger than it.

This receptor was taken from a man aged 25-40 years with active or convalescent COVID-19. The rearranged chain carries TRBV9 and TRBJ2-3; the D gene is unclear. The sequencing input was peripheral blood. The DNA sequence is TGTGCCAGCAGCGTAGCGAGTGGTGGAGATACGCAGTATTTT. Its coded protein is CASSVASGGDTQYF.